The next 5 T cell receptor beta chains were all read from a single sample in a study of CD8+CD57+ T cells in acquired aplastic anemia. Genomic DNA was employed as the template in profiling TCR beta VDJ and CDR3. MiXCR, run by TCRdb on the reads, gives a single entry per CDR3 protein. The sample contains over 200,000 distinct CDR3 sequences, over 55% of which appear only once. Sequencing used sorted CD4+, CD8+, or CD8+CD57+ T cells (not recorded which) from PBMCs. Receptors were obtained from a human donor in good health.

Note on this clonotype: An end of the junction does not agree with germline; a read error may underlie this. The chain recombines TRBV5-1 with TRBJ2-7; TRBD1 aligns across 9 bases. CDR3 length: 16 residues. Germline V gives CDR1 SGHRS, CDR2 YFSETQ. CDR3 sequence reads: CTSSLGGTGFTYEQYF. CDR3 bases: TGCACCAGCAGCTTGGGGGGGACAGGGTTTACCTACGAGCAGTACTTC.

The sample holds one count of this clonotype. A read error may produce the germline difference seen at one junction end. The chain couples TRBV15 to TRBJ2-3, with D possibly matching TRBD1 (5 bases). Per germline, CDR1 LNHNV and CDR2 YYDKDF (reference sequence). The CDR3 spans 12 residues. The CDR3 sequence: CATSQGTDTQYF. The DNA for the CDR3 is TGTGCCACCTCCCAGGGCACAGATACGCAGTACTTT.

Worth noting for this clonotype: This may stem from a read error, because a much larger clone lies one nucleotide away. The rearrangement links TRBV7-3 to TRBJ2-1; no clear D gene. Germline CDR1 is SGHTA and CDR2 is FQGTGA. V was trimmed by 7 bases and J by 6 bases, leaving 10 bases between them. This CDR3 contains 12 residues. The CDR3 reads CASTPPGNEQFF. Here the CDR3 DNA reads TGTGCCAGCACCCCCCCGGGCAATGAGCAGTTCTTC.

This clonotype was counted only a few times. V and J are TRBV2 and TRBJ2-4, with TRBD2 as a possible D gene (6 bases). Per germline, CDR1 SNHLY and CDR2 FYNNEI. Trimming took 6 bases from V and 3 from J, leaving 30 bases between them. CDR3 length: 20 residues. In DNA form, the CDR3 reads TGTGCCAGCAGCGGCCCAGGAAAGGAGGGGACCCCCCTCAACAAAAACATTCAGTACTTC. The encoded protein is CASSGPGKEGTPLNKNIQYF.

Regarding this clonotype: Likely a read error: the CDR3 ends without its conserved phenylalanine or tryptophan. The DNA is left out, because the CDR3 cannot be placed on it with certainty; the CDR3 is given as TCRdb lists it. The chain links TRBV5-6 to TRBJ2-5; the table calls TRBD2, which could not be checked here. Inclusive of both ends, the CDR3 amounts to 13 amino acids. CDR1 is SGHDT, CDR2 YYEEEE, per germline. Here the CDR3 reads CASSPTREETQHV.